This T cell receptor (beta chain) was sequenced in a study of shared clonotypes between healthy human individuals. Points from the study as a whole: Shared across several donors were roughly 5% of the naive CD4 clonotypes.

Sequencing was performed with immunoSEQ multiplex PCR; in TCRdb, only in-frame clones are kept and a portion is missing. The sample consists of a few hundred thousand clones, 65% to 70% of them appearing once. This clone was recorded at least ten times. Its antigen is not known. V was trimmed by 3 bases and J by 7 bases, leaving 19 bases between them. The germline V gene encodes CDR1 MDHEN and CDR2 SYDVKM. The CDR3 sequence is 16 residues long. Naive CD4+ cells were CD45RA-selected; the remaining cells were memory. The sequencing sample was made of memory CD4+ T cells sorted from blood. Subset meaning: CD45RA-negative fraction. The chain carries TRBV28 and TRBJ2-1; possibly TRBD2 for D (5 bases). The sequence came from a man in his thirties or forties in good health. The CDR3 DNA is TGTGCCAGCAGTTTCCCCGGGGTAACGAAGAGGAATGAGCAGTTCTTC. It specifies CASSFPGVTKRNEQFF.